This T cell receptor beta chain emerged from a study of T cell responses to AZD1222 COVID-19 vaccine. General study results and limits: Dominant at 160-218 and 743-854, vaccine-associated CD4 TCRs also spanned spike. Baseline serology detected seropositivity in only a handful of AZD1222 recipients. Epitopes outside B.1.351 and B.1.1.7 mutated regions reportedly drew nearly half of spike TCRs. Repertoire sampling happened only post peak T cell response.

In regard to this clone: No antigen is known for it.

The germline V and J ends were trimmed by 0 bases and 4 bases, with 9 bases remaining between them. CDR3 length: 14 amino acids. The germline V gene encodes CDR1 MGHRA and CDR2 YSYEKL. Assay used: immunoSEQ multiplex PCR; TCRdb lists only in-frame clones, some missing. Here the sample spans more than 95,000 clones, around 90% being singletons. Specimen: peripheral blood, collected on day 0 of AZD1222 vaccination. The receptor's source is an adult in good health. This chain connects TRBV4-1 to TRBJ1-2, with a tentative D call TRBD1 (6 bases). CDR3 residues: CASSQDRGGYGYTF. DNA for the CDR3: TGCGCCAGCAGCCAAGATAGGGGGGGCTATGGCTACACCTTC.